Presented here are 20 T cell receptor beta chains from one specimen sequenced in a study of T-cell reconstitution after alpha-beta-depleted transplantation in children. Researchers prepared the TCRbeta library using unique molecular identifiers, the study reports. One entry per CDR3 protein results from TCRdb running MiXCR on the PCR reads. The data show around 490,000 distinct CDR3 sequences, over 9.5% seen once. The starting material was PBMCs, mostly from graft donor cells, obtained 180 days after TCRalphabeta/CD19-depleted stem cell transplant. Receptors originate from a female patient aged 2 to 10 who had a stem cell transplant for aplastic anemia, so the T cells may come from the graft donor.

This clonotype was recorded at least ten times. The chain carries TRBV15 and TRBJ2-5, with D tentatively TRBD1 or TRBD2 (7 bases each). Trimming shortened V by 1 base and J by 5 bases, and 14 bases separated the two germline ends. The CDR3 spans 15 residues. Germline CDR1 and CDR2: LNHNV and YYDKDF (reference sequence). The CDR3 nucleotides are TGTGCCACCAGCAGAGCCCGACAGGGAGGGGAGACCCAGTACTTC. Its protein is CATSRARQGGETQYF. The entire variable domain, with the rest obtained from reference TRBV15 and TRBJ2-5, is as follows: DAMVIQNPRYQVTQFGKPVTLSCSQTLNHNVMYWYQQKSSQAPKLLFHYYDKDFNNEADTPDNFQSRRPNTSFCFLDIRSPGLGDTAMYLCATSRARQGGETQYFGPGTRLLVL.

The chain is built from TRBV28 and TRBJ2-7, with 7 bases fitting TRBD1. The CDR3 covers 14 residues. The J segment lost 0 bases and the V segment lost 6 bases, leaving 5 bases of the junction unmatched. Per germline, CDR1 MDHEN and CDR2 SYDVKM. The CDR3 here is CASRPGGSSYEQYF. CDR3 nucleotides: TGTGCCAGCAGGCCAGGGGGAAGCTCCTACGAGCAGTACTTC.

In its sample, this clonotype was seen many times. The V call is TRBV28, the J call TRBJ1-5, with a tentative D call TRBD1 (5 bases). CDR3 length: 15 residues. V lost 1 base, J lost 4 bases, and 11 bases lay in between. The germline V gene has CDR1 MDHEN and CDR2 SYDVKM. In nucleotides, the CDR3 is TGTGCCAGCAGTTTATTCGACAGTCCAAATCAGCCCCAGCATTTT. Amino acids: CASSLFDSPNQPQHF.

This chain joins TRBV20-1 and TRBJ2-5; D tentatively fits TRBD1 or TRBD2 (6 bases each). V lost 1 base to trimming and J lost 4 bases, with 10 bases between them. Germline lookup yields CDR1 DFQATT and CDR2 SNEGSKA (reference sequence). The CDR3 extends over 13 amino acids. CDR3 residues: CSARVRGRETQYF. The CDR3 DNA sequence: TGCAGTGCTAGAGTACGGGGGCGAGAGACCCAGTACTTC.

This clonotype was detected ten times or more. CDR3 protein: CSARRAGELFF. CDR3 DNA: TGCAGTGCCAGGAGGGCCGGGGAGCTGTTTTTT. The rearrangement uses TRBV20-1 and TRBJ2-2; perhaps TRBD2 as D (6 bases). CDR1 and CDR2 from the germline V gene are DFQATT and SNEGSKA (reference sequence). V lost 6 bases and J 6 bases, leaving 8 bases between the germline ends. CDR3 length: 11 amino acids.

This clonotype has only a few counts. The rearrangement uses TRBV12-3 or TRBV12-4 and TRBJ1-4, with unresolved D. This CDR3 is 15 amino acids long. With 2 bases removed from V and 10 bases from J, the gap between germline ends came to 17 bases. CDR3 in amino acids: CASSLLDGPDGKLFF. The DNA for the CDR3 is TGTGCCAGCAGTTTATTAGACGGGCCGGATGGAAAACTGTTTTTT.

There are a few counts of this clonotype. This chain links TRBV6-5 with TRBJ1-2; TRBD1 is a possible D gene (6 bases). Trimming stripped 0 bases from V and 4 bases from J, with 12 bases between. Germline-derived CDR1 and CDR2 are MNHEY and SVGAGI. This CDR3 is 15 amino acids long. CDR3: CASSYSKGGTYGYTF. The CDR3, as DNA: TGTGCCAGCAGTTACTCGAAGGGGGGAACCTATGGCTACACCTTC.

This clonotype has just a few counts. The V and J genes are TRBV11-3 and TRBJ2-1, with a possible D match to TRBD2 (6 bases). Germline V CDR1 and CDR2: SGHNT, YENEEA. This CDR3 comprises 14 residues. Trimming removed 1 base at V and 8 bases at J, with 12 bases between. The CDR3 region is CASSLVRGFHEQFF. In nucleotides, the CDR3 is TGTGCCAGCAGCTTAGTACGGGGGTTCCATGAGCAGTTCTTC.

This chain uses TRBV15 with TRBJ1-1; the D gene is possibly TRBD1 (5 bases). CDR3 size: 11 residues. CDR1 and CDR2 from the germline V gene are LNHNV and YYDKDF (reference sequence). V was pared by 5 bases and J by 11 bases, with 12 bases between. This CDR3 reads CATSGRGAAFF. The CDR3 nucleotides read TGTGCCACCAGCGGAAGAGGGGCGGCTTTCTTT.

This clonotype showed up many times. V gene TRBV5-1 combines with J gene TRBJ1-5; TRBD1 is a possible D gene (5 bases). The germline V and J ends were trimmed by 4 bases and 5 bases, with 10 bases remaining between them. CDR1 is SGHRS, CDR2 YFSETQ, per germline. This CDR3 region has 13 residues. The CDR3: CASSVSGDQPQHF. DNA of the CDR3: TGCGCCAGCAGCGTATCGGGGGATCAGCCCCAGCATTTT.

There are a few counts of this clonotype. V usage is TRBV7-9 and J usage is TRBJ1-1, with TRBD1 as a possible D gene (5 bases). V lost 5 bases and J 0 bases, leaving 16 bases between the germline ends. The CDR3 length is 16 residues. Germline V lookup: CDR1 SEHNR, CDR2 FQNEAQ (reference sequence). The CDR3 DNA is TGTGCCAGCAGCAGTTGGGACGGAGAGTTGAACACTGAAGCTTTCTTT. Translation gives CASSSWDGELNTEAFF.

The sample holds a few counts of this clonotype. V and J are TRBV28 and TRBJ2-2; 9 bases agree with TRBD1. Per the germline V gene, CDR1 is MDHEN and CDR2 is SYDVKM. With V trimmed by 6 bases and J by 4 bases, 12 bases remained unmatched. The CDR3 has 17 amino acids. The CDR3 sequence is CASSALPGTGRTGELFF. The CDR3 DNA reads as TGTGCCAGCAGCGCTTTACCCGGGACAGGGCGCACCGGGGAGCTGTTTTTT.

In this sample, this clonotype turned up many times. This chain connects TRBV7-2 to TRBJ1-4; TRBD1 matches 8 bases. The CDR3 is 15 residues long. J gave up 0 bases and V 4 bases, and 1 base lay outside the gene matches. Per germline, CDR1 SGHTA and CDR2 FQGNSA. This chain's CDR3 is CASSSDRATNEKLFF. The CDR3 DNA sequence: TGTGCCAGCAGCTCGGACAGGGCAACTAATGAAAAACTGTTTTTT.

This chain joins TRBV7-9 and TRBJ2-1, with D possibly being TRBD1 (5 bases). This CDR3 region has 16 residues. V lost 1 base, J lost 2 bases, and 12 bases lay in between. Germline lookup yields CDR1 SEHNR and CDR2 FQNEAQ (reference sequence). CDR3 in amino acids: CASSLVPRGAYNEQFF. In nucleotides, the CDR3 is TGTGCCAGCAGCTTAGTGCCTAGGGGTGCCTACAATGAGCAGTTCTTC.

The rearrangement joins TRBV10-3 to TRBJ1-2; no definite D call. V was cut by 8 bases and J by 8 bases, with 12 bases left in between. Germline V gene lookup returns CDR1 ENHRY and CDR2 SYGVKD. The CDR3 is 11 amino acids. The CDR3 DNA is TGTGCCATCCGGAGGGCGGACGGCTACACCTTC. This codes for CAIRRADGYTF.

This clonotype was picked up a small number of times. The rearrangement uses TRBV5-1 and TRBJ2-1, with D possibly being TRBD1 (6 bases). Germline CDR1 reads SGHRS; CDR2 reads YFSETQ. The germline V and J ends were trimmed by 1 base and 4 bases, with 15 bases remaining between them. This CDR3 comprises 16 residues. The CDR3 nucleotides read TGCGCCAGCAGCTTGAATGCAGGGGCGGTATACAATGAGCAGTTCTTC. This translates into CASSLNAGAVYNEQFF.

Only a few counts were recorded for this clonotype. V and J are TRBV29-1 and TRBJ2-5; perhaps TRBD1 as D (7 bases). V lost 7 bases and J 3 bases, leaving 18 bases between the germline ends. Germline V gene lookup returns CDR1 SQVTM and CDR2 ANQGSEA. CDR3 length equals 14 residues. This CDR3 reads CSGRDQTGKETQYF. CDR3 bases: TGCAGCGGGCGGGACCAGACAGGGAAAGAGACCCAGTACTTC.

The rearrangement links TRBV7-7 to TRBJ2-1, with D possibly matching TRBD1 (6 bases). The germline gives CDR1 SSHAT, CDR2 FNYEAQ (reference sequence). V was clipped by 5 bases and J by 4 bases, with 12 bases between them. The CDR3 consists of 14 residues. The CDR3 region is CASSRGQSYNEQFF. CDR3 nucleotide sequence: TGTGCCAGCAGCCGTGGACAGTCATACAATGAGCAGTTCTTC.

This clonotype was observed a few times. V usage is TRBV20-1 and J usage is TRBJ2-1; D unclear. The CDR3 runs to 11 residues. Germline CDR1 reads DFQATT; CDR2 reads SNEGSKA (reference sequence). V lost 6 bases and J 8 bases, leaving 11 bases between the germline ends. This CDR3 is CSARFMDEQFF. In DNA, the CDR3 is TGCAGTGCCAGATTCATGGATGAGCAGTTCTTC.

The rearrangement links TRBV2 to TRBJ2-5, with 12 bases identical to TRBD1. This CDR3 is built from 16 residues. Unmatched junction bases numbered 8, after V lost 4 bases and J lost 5 bases. From germline, CDR1 is SNHLY and CDR2 FYNNEI. This chain's CDR3 is CASSGAGDRGHETQYF. In nucleotides, the CDR3 is TGTGCCAGCAGTGGGGCAGGGGACAGGGGGCATGAGACCCAGTACTTC.